Listed below are T cell receptor beta chains from one sample, sequenced in a study of blood T cell repertoires in COVID-19. The protocol was immunoSEQ multiplex PCR, while the TCRdb copy is restricted to in-frame clones and leaves out a portion. The repertoire has fewer than 150,000 clones, 87% of them found once; the top ten carry about 3.6%. The sample consisted of peripheral blood. These receptors originate from a woman aged 55-69 years with acute or convalescent COVID-19. Each CDR3 is given with its conserved first and last residue.

V gene	J gene	CDR3 protein
TRBV7-3	TRBJ2-1	CASSTTSGKHNEQFF
TRBV5-6	TRBJ1-3	CASSLVRPSGNTIYF
TRBV7-3	TRBJ1-2	CASSLKGGNYGYTF
TRBV15	TRBJ2-3	CATSPSSARTDTQYF
TRBV6-5	TRBJ1-1	CAVVLGGNTEAFF
TRBV2	TRBJ2-3	CASKTDRTDTQYF
TRBV5-1	TRBJ1-4	CASSPDSSTNEKLFF
TRBV19	TRBJ1-3	CASSTRRQGNGNTIYF
TRBV6-2/TRBV6-3	TRBJ2-3	CASSYGTSGSTDTQYF
TRBV19	TRBJ1-4	CASTPRDATNEKLFF
TRBV27	TRBJ2-2	CASRSGTGGTGELFF
TRBV7-8	TRBJ2-7	CASSAWRLGGAYYEQYF
TRBV7-9	TRBJ2-1	CASSFRGPSNEQFF
TRBV5-1	TRBJ1-4	CASRETGGRNEKLFF
TRBV11-2	TRBJ2-1	CASRRGRFPYNEQFF
TRBV12-5	TRBJ2-1	CASGLERGSYNEQFF
TRBV5-1	TRBJ1-5	CASSFGGGSQPQHF
TRBV6-1	TRBJ2-1	CASSEGTSGLSSYNEQFF
TRBV6-2/TRBV6-3	TRBJ2-1	CASSTGTSGRPNEQFF
TRBV28	TRBJ2-2	CASYSNTGELFF
TRBV18	TRBJ1-2	CASSPRWDGYTF
TRBV3-1/TRBV3-2	TRBJ2-4	CASSALVSSGIGGKNIQYF
TRBV2	TRBJ1-3	CASSSTASSGNTIYF
TRBV27	TRBJ1-6	CASSILRGPNSPLHF
TRBV30	TRBJ2-1	CAWTPGRLAGEQFF
TRBV18	TRBJ2-7	CASSPSTSGSLYEQYF